One sample yielded the 19 T cell receptor beta chains listed below, sequenced in a study of blood T cell repertoires in COVID-19. The table came from immunoSEQ multiplex PCR; TCRdb's copy has only in-frame clones and leaves some out. The profile covers about 310,000 clones, with about 90% appearing a single time and about 8.4% taken by the ten largest. Source material: PBMCs or T cells enriched from blood (not recorded which). The receptor source for this set is a woman aged 25 to 39 who had recovered from COVID-19.

This clone was seen a few times. The genes are TRBV11-2 and TRBJ2-1; D is perhaps TRBD2 (5 bases). Germline loops: CDR1 SGHAT, CDR2 FQNNGV. V was trimmed by 1 base and J by 6 bases, leaving 10 bases between them. This CDR3 has 14 residues. The CDR3 sequence: CASSLGGIGNEQFF. CDR3 nucleotides: TGTGCCAGCAGCTTAGGAGGGATCGGCAATGAGCAGTTCTTC.

With regard to this clone: The junction does not match germline at one end; this may be a read error. This chain joins TRBV7-7 and TRBJ2-5; 12 bases are shared with TRBD2. The CDR3 loop spans 17 amino acids. The germline CDR1 and CDR2 sequences are SSHAT and FNYEAQ (reference sequence). DNA for the CDR3: TGTGCTAGCAGCTTAAGGGCCGGACTAGCGGGAAAAGAGACCCAGTACTTC. This encodes CASSLRAGLAGKETQYF.

The chain has TRBV11-2 and TRBJ1-6; no clear D gene. The CDR3 extends over 16 amino acids. Germline V gene lookup returns CDR1 SGHAT and CDR2 FQNNGV. Trimming stripped 2 bases from V and 7 bases from J, with 15 bases between. The CDR3 DNA reads TGTGCCAGCAGCTTATACCGGGGAGTCGGGAATTCACCCCTCCACTTT. Translated, it gives CASSLYRGVGNSPLHF.

Only one count was recorded for this clone. The V call is TRBV11-2, the J call TRBJ2-7, with D perhaps matching TRBD2 (6 bases). CDR3 length: 15 residues. The germline V gene has CDR1 SGHAT and CDR2 FQNNGV. V lost 7 bases and J lost 2, with 18 bases in between. The CDR3 region is CASTTDYSGPYEQYF. The CDR3 coding sequence is TGTGCCAGCACCACGGACTATTCGGGGCCCTACGAGCAGTACTTC.

The V gene is TRBV4-3, the J gene TRBJ2-1; no definite D call. The V gene lost 1 base and the J gene lost 8 bases, with 12 bases spanning the gap. The CDR3 loop spans 14 amino acids. Germline V lookup: CDR1 LGHNA, CDR2 YSLEER. DNA for the CDR3: TGCGCCAGCAGCCAAGTATTAGTTTCGGATGAGCAGTTCTTC. This codes for CASSQVLVSDEQFF.

In DNA form, the CDR3 reads TGTGCCAGCAGCTTTAAGGCGGGAAGGAACACCGGGGAGCTGTTTTTT. This gives the protein CASSFKAGRNTGELFF. The rearrangement links TRBV7-6 to TRBJ2-2; perhaps TRBD2 as D (6 bases). The ends were cut back, 3 bases at V and 1 base at J, with 12 bases in the middle. From germline, CDR1 is SGHVS and CDR2 FNYEAQ. The CDR3 length is 16 residues. The complete variable domain, with remaining parts taken from reference TRBV7-6 and TRBJ2-2, reads GAGVSQSPRYKVTKRGQDVALRCDPISGHVSLYWYRQALGQGPEFLTYFNYEAQQDKSGLPNDRFSAERPEGSISTLTIQRTEQRDSAMYRCASSFKAGRNTGELFFGEGSRLTVL.

This chain joins TRBV4-1 and TRBJ2-7, with D unresolved. Germline loops: CDR1 MGHRA, CDR2 YSYEKL. V was trimmed by 1 base and J by 9 bases, leaving 16 bases between them. This CDR3 is 14 amino acids long. The CDR3: CASSQGRSTKVQYF. The CDR3 nucleotides are TGCGCCAGCAGCCAAGGGAGATCTACGAAGGTGCAGTACTTC.

The chain employs TRBV6-5 and TRBJ1-2; TRBD1 matches 9 bases. CDR3 length equals 14 residues. Germline CDR1 MNHEY, CDR2 SVGAGI. Germline trimming cut 10 bases from V and 1 base from J; bases unmatched to any gene: 7. The CDR3 here is CATQDRGHNYGYTF. CDR3 nucleotides: TGTGCCACCCAGGACAGGGGACATAACTATGGCTACACCTTC.

The chain employs TRBV6-5 and TRBJ1-1, with unresolved D. CDR1 is MNHEY, CDR2 SVGAGI, per germline. V lost 10 bases and J lost 0, with 15 bases in between. The CDR3 has 14 residues. CDR3 region: CATHRGRMNTEAFF. The CDR3 DNA follows: TGTGCCACCCACCGCGGTAGGATGAACACTGAAGCTTTCTTT.

A few counts support this clone. This chain uses TRBV30 with TRBJ1-1; possibly TRBD1 for D (6 bases). V was shortened by 3 bases and J by 0 bases, with 14 bases between the two germline ends. Germline-derived CDR1 and CDR2 are GTSNPN and SVGIG (reference sequence). The CDR3 covers 15 residues. This CDR3 is CAWRPGTFMNTEAFF. The CDR3 coding sequence is TGTGCCTGGAGGCCTGGGACATTCATGAACACTGAAGCTTTCTTT.

This sequence joins TRBV7-3 and TRBJ2-1, with 10 bases aligning to TRBD2. The V gene end was trimmed by 1 base and the J gene end by 6 bases; junction bases not matched to a gene: 18. The CDR3 consists of 20 residues. In germline, CDR1 is SGHTA, CDR2 FQGTGA. The CDR3 reads CASSLIGLAGVSDHRNEQFF. As DNA, the CDR3 is TGTGCCAGCAGCTTAATCGGGCTAGCGGGAGTCTCCGACCACCGCAATGAGCAGTTCTTC. Looking up the rest from reference TRBV7-3 and TRBJ2-1 gives the full variable domain: GAGVSQTPSNKVTEKGKYVELRCDPISGHTALYWYRQSLGQGPEFLIYFQGTGAADDSGLPNDRFFAVRPEGSVSTLKIQRTERGDSAVYLCASSLIGLAGVSDHRNEQFFGPGTRLTVL.

The rearrangement links TRBV19 to TRBJ1-2; 10 bases map to TRBD1. The CDR3 runs to 15 residues. V dropped 5 bases and J dropped 1; count of bases not matched to a gene: 4. Germline V CDR1 and CDR2: LNHDA, SQIVND (reference sequence). CDR3 DNA: TGTGCCAGTAGTCCCGGACAGGGGGTTAACTATGGCTACACCTTC. Its protein product is CASSPGQGVNYGYTF.

This chain uses TRBV15 with TRBJ2-1; 9 nucleotides match TRBD2. With V trimmed by 1 base and J by 7 bases, 11 bases remained unmatched. Looked up from germline, CDR1 is LNHNV and CDR2 is YYDKDF (reference sequence). This CDR3 is built from 17 residues. CDR3 amino acids: CATSRVGRGRAKNEQFF. In DNA, the CDR3 is TGTGCCACCAGCAGAGTGGGCCGCGGGAGGGCCAAAAATGAGCAGTTCTTC. Full variable domain (outside the CDR3, taken from reference TRBV15 and TRBJ2-1): DAMVIQNPRYQVTQFGKPVTLSCSQTLNHNVMYWYQQKSSQAPKLLFHYYDKDFNNEADTPDNFQSRRPNTSFCFLDIRSPGLGDTAMYLCATSRVGRGRAKNEQFFGPGTRLTVL.

CDR3 DNA sequence: TGTGCCAGCAGCTTATATCGGGCGGGAGGTGGTGAGCAGTTCTTC. This codes for CASSLYRAGGGEQFF. The rearrangement uses TRBV11-2 and TRBJ2-1; 8 nucleotides match TRBD2. V shed 2 bases, J shed 9 bases, and the junction held 9 bases outside the gene matches. Per the germline V gene, CDR1 is SGHAT and CDR2 is FQNNGV. CDR3 length: 15 residues.

This clone showed up just once. The rearrangement joins TRBV6-5 to TRBJ2-2; the D is unclear. Germline CDR1 MNHEY, CDR2 SVGAGI. The CDR3 length is 14 residues. The ends were cut back, 3 bases at V and 1 base at J, with 6 bases in the middle. CDR3 loop: CASSYGRNTGELFF. The CDR3 coding sequence is TGTGCCAGCAGTTATGGTAGGAACACCGGGGAGCTGTTTTTT.

This rearrangement joins TRBV2 to TRBJ1-5, with D unresolved. Between the trimmed V and J ends, which lost 5 bases and 0 bases, there was a span of 14 bases. Germline CDR1 SNHLY, CDR2 FYNNEI. This CDR3 spans 16 amino acids. The DNA for the CDR3 is TGTGCCAGCAGTCAAACAATCTCAAGTAGCAATCAGCCCCAGCATTTT. Amino acid sequence: CASSQTISSSNQPQHF.

This clone was seen a handful of times. This chain connects TRBV5-1 to TRBJ1-5; 10 bases map to TRBD1. This CDR3 has 15 amino acids. Trimming took 4 bases from V and 7 from J; bases not matched to a gene: 8. Germline CDR1 reads SGHRS; CDR2 reads YFSETQ. The CDR3: CASSAGQGLGQPQHF. The CDR3 nucleotides are TGCGCCAGCAGCGCGGGACAGGGGCTTGGACAGCCCCAGCATTTT.

The chain carries TRBV27 and TRBJ2-2; TRBD1 matches at 7 bases. CDR1 MNHEY and CDR2 SMNVEV come from the germline V gene (reference sequence). This CDR3 comprises 14 residues. V gave up 5 bases and J gave up 6 bases; unmatched junction bases: 6. CDR3 nucleotide sequence: TGTGCCAGCAGTGACAGGGTTTGGTCCGGGGAGCTGTTTTTT. Translated: CASSDRVWSGELFF.

This clone was recorded only once. The gene calls are TRBV6-6 and TRBJ1-4; 8 bases line up with TRBD1. The CDR3 runs 14 residues. CDR1 and CDR2 (germline): MNHNY, SVGAGI (reference sequence). V lost 6 bases, J lost 4 bases, and 4 bases stayed unmatched. CDR3 sequence: CASSLDRVNEKLFF. CDR3 nucleotides: TGTGCCAGCAGCCTGGACAGGGTTAATGAAAAACTGTTTTTT.